This T cell receptor beta chain stems from a study of shared clonotypes between healthy human individuals (dated by TCRdb to about 2020). In terms of the full investigation: The cohort included three men and a couple of women between 18 and 49 years of age. Per donor, three plates each were used for CD4 naive and CD4 memory, two for CD8 naive, and one for CD8 memory. Per donor, leukapheresis produced somewhere between about 0.94 and 9.5 billion PBMCs. To increase sequencing depth and limit assay-specific biases, TCR repertoire library preparation and sequencing were carried out by different laboratories using diverse techniques. Blood TCR repertoires of five healthy adults were deeply sequenced to estimate repertoire size and the extent of clonotype sharing between individuals.

What the research found in general, with its limitations: Pairwise subsampling indicated that sequencing depth was expected to affect the degree of clonotype sharing among donors. Larger estimated clonotype richness was generally found for naive subsets than for memory subsets. Across a few donors, 4.5% to 6.5% of naive CD4, roughly 3.5% of naive CD8, approximately 2.5% of memory CD4, and roughly 0.4% of memory CD8 clonotypes were shared. Incomplete sequencing was indicated by rarefaction of sorted-subset datasets, despite the large sequencing depth. Clonotypes shared by all four sorted-subset donors showed higher generation probabilities than non-shared clonotypes. The small number of donors limited the genetic and exposure-history diversity represented. Sampling was restricted to blood, and TCR repertoires in tissues likely differ from the TCR repertoires found in blood.

Healthy HIV-negative adults with no recently reported acute infections or vaccinations were included as donors. Every donor was a Caucasian adult residing in Nashville, Tennessee, USA. CD4+ T cells were enriched by magnetic negative selection; naive cells were then positively selected on CD45RA, and the negative fraction formed the memory subset. After blood collection by leukapheresis, PBMCs were isolated using Ficoll-Histopaque density gradient centrifugation and then cryopreserved in the vapor phase of liquid nitrogen. Analytical flow cytometry was used to check the purity and quantity of each magnetically sorted T cell population. From each sorted fraction, genomic DNA was isolated and quantified by UV absorbance on a Nanodrop 2000c. Using the deep immunoSEQ assay, TCR CDR3 regions were amplified from genomic DNA by multiplex PCR. Extracted genomic DNA from each cell subset was distributed evenly across all wells of several immunoSEQ 96-well plates, and each plate was treated as a replicate. For sorted subsets, each replicate PCR was loaded with 150 to 250 ng genomic DNA, equivalent to 30,000 or so T cell genomes. The purified libraries were quantified using a Qubit 3.0 fluorometer, sized with a Bioanalyzer 2100, and then quantified again using the KAPA Library Quantification kit. Every immunoSEQ 96-well plate was sequenced on a separate single-read 150-cycle Illumina NextSeq 550 flow cell. The paper's processing steps were these. The immunoSEQ output contained only junctional sequences without quality scores, so filtering could not match that applied to full-length reads. To assign V/J genes and CDR3, sequences were annotated using PyIR, a Python wrapper for IgBLAST v1.9, with IMGT germline references. Reads were filtered out if the reads had weak V/J assignments (E-value above 1e-6), no CDR3, stop codons, out-of-frame junctions, or ambiguous translated residues. V3J clonotypes were defined as sequences sharing the same inferred V gene, J gene, and CDR3 amino acid sequence. The percentage overlap between two repertoires was calculated by dividing the number of shared unique clonotypes by the size of the smaller repertoire. Three approaches were used to assess repertoire richness: RTK rarefaction, the Chao1 estimator, and Recon v2.1 estimates of unobserved clonotypes. Generation probabilities were computed with OLGA for all TCRbeta clonotypes obtained by the gDNA method from four donors. Drawn from immuneACCESS, this table holds only the in-frame rearrangements with V and J called that TCRdb kept. Clones are partly lost; checked studies trace under half to an unresolved V gene and leave the rest unexplained. The DNA gave D and trimming, while V, J and clone size come from that table. The sample table lists about 2.4 million clones, roughly 93% of them with a count of one. The ten biggest clones cover about 0.34% of the sample.

CDR1 and CDR2, per the germline V gene, are SGHTA and FQGNSA. V loses 2 bases of germline sequence and J loses 5 bases, and the interval between the two ends is 18 bases. From its cysteine to its phenylalanine, the CDR3 spans 16 amino acids. The entry retains the CDR3 DNA only, 48 bases that are in frame from base 1. Comments on this clone: Its antigen target is currently unknown. No much larger clone exists at a distance of one base, and base qualities are not known.

Recombination linked TRBV7-2 to TRBJ2-5, with the D segment identity uncertain. The source is a man aged 18-30 years in good health. Some clones in this sample may be carry-over from other donors' samples. Sequencing input: naive CD4+ T cells from PBMCs. This specimen's cell subset or site label, interpreted: CD45RA+ positively selected. The DNA reads TGTGCCAGCAGCTTAAGGTGGATGGGCCCGTTGGAGACCCAGTACTTC. It specifies CASSLRWMGPLETQYF. The entire variable domain, with the stretches around the CDR3 drawn from the reference TRBV7-2 and TRBJ2-5 proteins, is GAGVSQSPSNKVTEKGKDVELRCDPISGHTALYWYRQSLGQGLEFLIYFQGNSAPDKSGLPSDRFSAERTGGSVSTLTIQRTQQEDSAVYLCASSLRWMGPLETQYFGPGTRLLVL.